The 15 T cell receptor beta chains listed next were all sequenced from one sample in a study of T cell repertoires in cytomegalovirus infection. TCRdb processed the reads anew with MiXCR; each CDR3 protein has one entry. The table shows about 130,000 distinct CDR3 sequences, with 25% to 35% occurring only once. No antigen has been identified for these receptors. The sequences come from CD8+ T cells from cultured PBMCs, collected from culture after CMV antigen stimulation. These receptors were taken from a human donor in good health (CMV status not recorded). Some clones in this sample may be carry-over from other donors' samples.

The chain has TRBV19 and TRBJ2-3; D is unresolved. Germline V gene sequence: CDR1 LNHDA, CDR2 SQIVND (reference sequence). This CDR3 has 13 amino acids. The germline V and J ends were trimmed by 3 bases and 4 bases, with 8 bases remaining between them. The CDR3 DNA reads as TGTGCCAGTAGTATTCGGTATCCAGATACGCAGTATTTT. The encoded protein is CASSIRYPDTQYF.

This chain connects TRBV10-3 to TRBJ2-7; TRBD2 might be the D (6 bases). The CDR3 spans 14 residues. V lost 7 bases and J 3 bases, leaving 16 bases between the germline ends. From germline, CDR1 is ENHRY and CDR2 SYGVKD. CDR3 DNA sequence: TGTGCCATCAAGGAGGGACTTGATCTCTACGAGCAGTACTTC. Translating gives CAIKEGLDLYEQYF.

This chain joins TRBV6-6 and TRBJ2-1, with D perhaps matching TRBD1 (5 bases). The germline CDR1 and CDR2 sequences are MNHNY and SVGAGI (reference sequence). Deletions cut 8 bases from V and 6 bases from J, with 14 bases between. CDR3 length: 13 residues. The DNA of the CDR3 is TGTGCCAGCGCAGGGTGGGGCCCCAATGAGCAGTTCTTC. It is translated as CASAGWGPNEQFF.

This clonotype has a single count. A junction end diverges from the germline sequence, so it may reflect a read error. This rearrangement joins TRBV28 to TRBJ1-2, with no clear D. Germline assignment: CDR1 MDHEN and CDR2 SYDVKM. This CDR3 has 13 amino acids. The CDR3 spells CASSLYTEYGYTF. Written as DNA, the CDR3 is TGTGCCAGCAGCTTATATACGGAATATGGCTACACCTTC.

The rearrangement links TRBV11-1 to TRBJ2-1; D is possibly TRBD2 (7 bases). The CDR3 sequence is 15 residues long. Looked up from germline, CDR1 is SGHAT and CDR2 is FQDESV (reference sequence). V was clipped by 1 base and J by 8 bases, with 15 bases between them. CDR3 in DNA: TGTGCCAGCAGCTTAGTTGGCGGGGGCTGGGATGAGCAGTTCTTC. Amino acid sequence: CASSLVGGGWDEQFF. Full variable domain (outside the CDR3, taken from reference TRBV11-1 and TRBJ2-1): EAEVAQSPRYKITEKSQAVAFWCDPISGHATLYWYRQILGQGPELLVQFQDESVVDDSQLPKDRFSAERLKGVDSTLKIQPAELGDSAMYLCASSLVGGGWDEQFFGPGTRLTVL.

Comments on this clonotype: At one end the junction does not follow the germline gene, possibly because of a read error. The V call is TRBV5-4, the J call TRBJ2-1; no reliable D call. The CDR3 spans 16 residues. Germline CDR1 is SGHNT and CDR2 is YYREEE (reference sequence). The CDR3 protein is CASSSIDGLPYNDQFF. CDR3 DNA: TGTGCCAGCAGCTCCATTGACGGCCTACCATACAATGACCAGTTCTTC. Full variable domain (missing parts from reference TRBV5-4 and TRBJ2-1): ETGVTQSPTHLIKTRGQQVTLRCSSQSGHNTVSWYQQALGQGPQFIFQYYREEENGRGNFPPRFSGLQFPNYSSELNVNALELDDSALYLCASSSIDGLPYNDQFFGPGTRLTVL.

This clonotype has only a few counts. This chain joins TRBV6-1 and TRBJ2-6; 8 nucleotides match TRBD1. The CDR3 is 16 amino acids. V lost 4 bases and J lost 0; bases outside the gene matches: 2. Looked up from germline, CDR1 is MNHNS and CDR2 is SASEGT. CDR3 sequence reads: CASSGTGGSGANVLTF. The DNA for the CDR3 is TGTGCCAGCAGTGGAACAGGGGGCTCTGGGGCCAACGTCCTGACTTTC.

J is TRBJ2-7 and V is TRBV29-1, with D possibly called TRBD1 or TRBD2 (5 bases each). This CDR3 contains 13 residues. Germline V lookup: CDR1 SQVTM, CDR2 ANQGSEA. V lost 5 bases and J 2 bases, leaving 13 bases between the germline ends. The CDR3 spells CSVLAGDAYEQYF. The DNA of the CDR3 is TGCAGCGTTCTGGCCGGGGACGCCTACGAGCAGTACTTC.

The chain joins TRBV7-6 to TRBJ1-2; D remains ambiguous. V was shortened by 5 bases and J by 6 bases, with 16 bases between the two germline ends. The germline V gene encodes CDR1 SGHVS and CDR2 FNYEAQ. The CDR3 sequence is 14 residues long. Written as DNA, the CDR3 is TGTGCCAGCAGCCAAGGGTCCGGTGGCCATGGCTACACCTTC. Translation gives CASSQGSGGHGYTF.

This clonotype was observed a few times. The chain links TRBV7-6 to TRBJ2-3; tentative D call: TRBD1 (5 bases). CDR3 length equals 17 residues. Between the trimmed V and J ends, which lost 5 bases and 2 bases, there was a span of 20 bases. Germline V gives CDR1 SGHVS, CDR2 FNYEAQ. CDR3 in amino acids: CASSQAGWAVTTDTQYF. As DNA, the CDR3 is TGTGCCAGCAGCCAAGCAGGGTGGGCAGTGACCACAGATACGCAGTATTTT.

V gene TRBV15 combines with J gene TRBJ1-5; no reliable D call. V lost 6 bases to trimming and J lost 0 bases, with 12 bases between them. This CDR3 is 15 amino acids long. CDR1 is LNHNV and CDR2 is YYDKDF in the germline V gene (reference sequence). CDR3 DNA sequence: TGTGCCACCAGAAAGGACTTCTCTAGCAATCAGCCCCAGCATTTT. Its protein product is CATRKDFSSNQPQHF.

This clonotype occurred a few times. The chain has TRBV7-2 and TRBJ2-3; the match to TRBD2 covers 9 bases. V trimming: 3 bases; J trimming: 0 bases; junction bases outside the gene matches: 7. Germline V gene data show CDR1 as SGHTA and CDR2 as FQGNSA. The CDR3 extends over 17 amino acids. The CDR3 DNA reads TGTGCCAGCAGCTTGACGCGGGGGGGAACTAGCACAGATACGCAGTATTTT. Amino acid sequence: CASSLTRGGTSTDTQYF. The full variable domain, completed using reference TRBV7-2 and TRBJ2-3, is GAGVSQSPSNKVTEKGKDVELRCDPISGHTALYWYRQSLGQGLEFLIYFQGNSAPDKSGLPSDRFSAERTGGSVSTLTIQRTQQEDSAVYLCASSLTRGGTSTDTQYFGPGTRLTVL.

This clonotype was seen more than once but under ten times. The chain uses TRBV28 and TRBJ1-3, with D hard to call. The CDR3 length is 13 residues. Trimming removed 8 bases from V and 1 base from J, with 9 bases in between. Germline values: CDR1 MDHEN, CDR2 SYDVKM. The CDR3 DNA reads TGTGCCAGCCAGTTGCCTTCTGGAAACACCATATATTTT. Translating gives CASQLPSGNTIYF.

The chain couples TRBV6-5 to TRBJ1-2; a weak D match, TRBD1 (6 bases). The CDR3 sequence is 14 residues long. Germline assignment: CDR1 MNHEY and CDR2 SVGAGI. The V gene lost 2 bases and the J gene lost 3 bases, with 10 bases spanning the gap. Written as DNA, the CDR3 is TGTGCCAGCAGTTACGCGGACAGTCACTATGGCTACACCTTC. Translating it yields CASSYADSHYGYTF.

This clonotype was detected ten times or more. The genes are TRBV5-6 and TRBJ1-3; the D is unclear. Trimming took off 4 bases at V and 0 bases at J, with 11 bases between the two ends. Germline V lookup: CDR1 SGHDT, CDR2 YYEEEE. This CDR3 region has 15 residues. Here the CDR3 reads CASSRAGYSGNTIYF. The CDR3 nucleotides are TGTGCCAGCAGCCGTGCCGGTTACTCTGGAAACACCATATATTTT. Full variable domain (missing parts from reference TRBV5-6 and TRBJ1-3): DAGVTQSPTHLIKTRGQQVTLRCSPKSGHDTVSWYQQALGQGPQFIFQYYEEEERQRGNFPDRFSGHQFPNYSSELNVNALLLGDSALYLCASSRAGYSGNTIYFGEGSWLTVV.